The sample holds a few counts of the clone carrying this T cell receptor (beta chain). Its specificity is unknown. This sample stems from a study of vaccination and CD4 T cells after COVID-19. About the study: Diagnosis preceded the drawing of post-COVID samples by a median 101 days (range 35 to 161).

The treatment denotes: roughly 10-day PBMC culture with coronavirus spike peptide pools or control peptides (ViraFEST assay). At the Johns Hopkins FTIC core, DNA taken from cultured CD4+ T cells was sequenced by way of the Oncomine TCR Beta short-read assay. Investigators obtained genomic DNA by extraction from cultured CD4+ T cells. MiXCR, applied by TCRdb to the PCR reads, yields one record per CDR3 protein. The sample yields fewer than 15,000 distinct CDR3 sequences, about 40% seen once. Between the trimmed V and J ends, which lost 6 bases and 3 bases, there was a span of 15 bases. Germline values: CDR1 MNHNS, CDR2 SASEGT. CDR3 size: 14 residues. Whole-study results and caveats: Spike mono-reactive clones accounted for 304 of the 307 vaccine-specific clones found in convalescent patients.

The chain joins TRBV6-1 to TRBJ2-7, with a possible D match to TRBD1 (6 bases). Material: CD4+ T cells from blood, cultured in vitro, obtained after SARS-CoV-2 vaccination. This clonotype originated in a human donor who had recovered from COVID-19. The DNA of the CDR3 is TGTGCCAGCAGCCCAACCCCGGACAGCTACGAGCAGTACTTC. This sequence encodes CASSPTPDSYEQYF.